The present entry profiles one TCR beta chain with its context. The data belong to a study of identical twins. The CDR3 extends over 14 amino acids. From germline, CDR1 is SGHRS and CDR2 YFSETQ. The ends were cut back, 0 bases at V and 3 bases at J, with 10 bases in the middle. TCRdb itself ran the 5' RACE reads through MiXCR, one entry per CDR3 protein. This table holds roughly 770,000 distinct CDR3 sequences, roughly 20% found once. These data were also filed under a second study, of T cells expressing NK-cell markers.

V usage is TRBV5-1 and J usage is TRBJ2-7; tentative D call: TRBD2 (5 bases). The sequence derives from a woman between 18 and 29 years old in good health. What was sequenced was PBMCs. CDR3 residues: CASSLVLGSYEQYF. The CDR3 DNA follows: TGCGCCAGCAGCTTGGTGTTAGGGAGCTACGAGCAGTACTTC.